This TCR beta chain emerged from a study of OX40 agonist ivuxolimab in advanced cancers. This clone has a handful of counts. Sequenced by immunoSEQ multiplex PCR; TCRdb stores in-frame clones only, minus some. The sample contains tens of thousands of clones, roughly nine tenths of which appear only once. The germline CDR1 and CDR2 sequences are SGDLS and YYNGEE. CDR3 length equals 16 residues. The junction had 12 bases not matched to a gene; V was cut back by 4 bases and J by 4 bases. The sequence came from an adult with an advanced solid tumor such as melanoma, head and neck, liver or kidney cancer. V and J are TRBV9 and TRBJ2-5; 8 bases are shared with TRBD2. The sequencing here drew on CD4+ or CD8+ T cells sorted from blood, taken in a trial of the OX40 agonist ivuxolimab. The CDR3 is CASSPQGAGVGETQYF. The CDR3 nucleotides read TGTGCCAGCAGCCCCCAGGGAGCGGGAGTCGGAGAGACCCAGTACTTC.